This T cell receptor beta chain was recovered during a study of pediatric ulcerative colitis. Rectal tissue came from one to two pinch biopsies taken at colonoscopy. Sequenced by immunoSEQ multiplex PCR; TCRdb stores in-frame clones only, minus some. The sample contains some 35,000 clones, about 81% of which appear only once. This clone was picked up a small number of times. The CDR3 totals 15 residues. CDR1 SGHTS and CDR2 YDEGEE come from the germline V gene. V lost 0 bases, J lost 5 bases, and 9 bases lay in between. The rearrangement joins TRBV5-8 to TRBJ1-6; no firm D call. The source material was gut tissue. The clonotype originates from a boy aged 10-17 years with mild ulcerative colitis. In DNA form, the CDR3 reads TGTGCCAGCAGCTTGGATACAGTAGATAATTCACCCCTCCACTTT. Its protein product is CASSLDTVDNSPLHF.